Below, one T cell receptor (beta chain) is given with its context. The CDR3 runs to 17 residues. Germline V lookup: CDR1 KGHSH, CDR2 LQKENI. V was pared by 7 bases and J by 7 bases, with 26 bases between. The record originates from a study of radiation and T cells in renal cell carcinoma. The sample's time point: blood 4 weeks post-SBRT, at nephrectomy. Specified treatment: 15 Gy SBRT to primary tumor, nephrectomy 4 weeks later. Nephrectomy followed 15 Gy stereotactic body radiation by 4 weeks. Produced via immunoSEQ multiplex PCR; TCRdb's table is partial and in-frame only. Of approximately 92,000 clones listed, just under 85% are singletons.

The chain carries TRBV18 and TRBJ1-5, with unresolved D. The specimen comprised blood, sampled from a patient whose treatment included radiotherapy and nephrectomy. This TCR came from a man aged 45-60 years with renal cell carcinoma. The CDR3 nucleotides are TGTGCCAGCTGCGAACACGACTGTTTAGGGTTGGGCCAGCCCCAGCATTTT. Translated: CASCEHDCLGLGQPQHF. Full variable domain (rest looked up from reference TRBV18 and TRBJ1-5): NAGVMQNPRHLVRRRGQEARLRCSPMKGHSHVYWYRQLPEEGLKFMVYLQKENIIDESGMPKERFSAEFPKEGPSILRIQQVVRGDSAAYFCASCEHDCLGLGQPQHFGDGTRLSIL.